The following is a TCR beta chain sequence with its context. Its antigen is currently unknown. This record comes from a study of vaccination effects on CD4 cells after COVID-19. Whole-study context: Participants were given two doses of BNT162b2 or mRNA-1273 vaccine.

Culture lasted roughly eleven days before CD4+ T cell isolation. Sequencing was performed with immunoSEQ multiplex PCR; in TCRdb, only in-frame clones are kept and a portion is missing. The table lists 40,000 or so clones, approximately 75% of them singletons. V was shortened by 3 bases and J by 7 bases, with 10 bases between the two germline ends. The CDR3 sequence is 12 residues long. Germline CDR1 reads GTSNPN; CDR2 reads SVGIG (reference sequence). J is TRBJ1-5 and V is TRBV30; maybe TRBD1 (6 bases). The sequence was obtained from a human donor who received a COVID-19 vaccine. Source: CD4+ T cells from PBMCs cultured without peptide, taken before COVID-19 vaccination. The CDR3 bases are TGTGCCTGGAGCGGAAGGGGGCAGCCCCAGCATTTT. This sequence encodes CAWSGRGQPQHF.